The T cell receptor (beta chain) under discussion was sequenced for a study of blood T cell repertoires in COVID-19. Across the study: T cells, B-cell-depleted T cells, or PBMCs provided the cDNA or gDNA that served as material.

The CDR3 extends over 15 amino acids. CDR1 LNHDA and CDR2 SQIVND come from the germline V gene (reference sequence). Trimming cost V 6 bases and J 2 bases, with 15 bases left between them. As handled by the study authors: Amplification of reference gene primers provided the estimated nucleated cell counts. Produced via immunoSEQ multiplex PCR; TCRdb's table is partial and in-frame only. V and J calls and clone size are those listed in that table; D and trimming were worked out from the DNA. Altogether over 120,000 clones are present, about 90% being singletons, with the ten largest covering around 40%.

The chain recombines TRBV19 with TRBJ2-3, with a tentative D call TRBD2 (5 bases). The receptor comes from a man over 45 who had recovered from COVID-19. Sample: peripheral blood. The CDR3 loop reads CASSTSSGTTDTQYF. CDR3 DNA sequence: TGTGCCAGTAGCACCTCGAGCGGAACCACAGATACGCAGTATTTT.